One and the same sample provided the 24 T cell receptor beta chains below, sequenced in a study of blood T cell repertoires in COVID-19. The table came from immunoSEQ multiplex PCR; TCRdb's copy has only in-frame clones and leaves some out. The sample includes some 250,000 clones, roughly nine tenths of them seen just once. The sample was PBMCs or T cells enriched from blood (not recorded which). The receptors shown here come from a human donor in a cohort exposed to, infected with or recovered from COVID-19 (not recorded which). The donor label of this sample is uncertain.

Here the CDR3 DNA reads TGTGCCAGCAGTGCTCGAACTGGGGAGCGGGCTCAAGAGACCCAGTACTTC. It specifies CASSARTGERAQETQYF. This chain links TRBV6-1 with TRBJ2-5; maybe TRBD2 (6 bases). The V end was cut by 4 bases, the J end by 2 bases, with 20 bases between. The germline V gene has CDR1 MNHNS and CDR2 SASEGT. The CDR3 loop spans 17 amino acids.

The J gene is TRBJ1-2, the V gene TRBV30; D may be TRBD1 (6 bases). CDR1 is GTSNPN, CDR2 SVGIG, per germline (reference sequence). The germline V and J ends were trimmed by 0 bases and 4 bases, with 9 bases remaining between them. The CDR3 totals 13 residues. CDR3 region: CAWSVGTIYGYTF. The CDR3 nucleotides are TGTGCCTGGAGTGTAGGGACAATCTATGGCTACACCTTC.

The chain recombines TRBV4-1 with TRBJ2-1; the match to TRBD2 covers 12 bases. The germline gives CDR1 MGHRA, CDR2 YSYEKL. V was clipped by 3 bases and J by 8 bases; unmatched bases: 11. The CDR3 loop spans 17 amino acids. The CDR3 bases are TGCGCCAGCAGCCAGGCGGCTACTAGCGGGGGGCACGATGAGCAGTTCTTC. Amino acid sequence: CASSQAATSGGHDEQFF.

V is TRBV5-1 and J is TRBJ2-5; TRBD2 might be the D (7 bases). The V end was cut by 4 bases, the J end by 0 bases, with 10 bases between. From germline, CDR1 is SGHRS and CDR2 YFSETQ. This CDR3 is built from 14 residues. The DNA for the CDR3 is TGCGCCAGCAGCGGCGGGGGCTACCAAGAGACCCAGTACTTC. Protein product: CASSGGGYQETQYF.

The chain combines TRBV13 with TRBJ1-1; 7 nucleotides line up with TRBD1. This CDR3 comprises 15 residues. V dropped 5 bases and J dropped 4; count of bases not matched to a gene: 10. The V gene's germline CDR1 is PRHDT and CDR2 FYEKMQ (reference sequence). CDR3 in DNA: TGTGCCAGCAGCCCCCGGGACAGTAGAGCCACTGAAGCTTTCTTT. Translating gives CASSPRDSRATEAFF.

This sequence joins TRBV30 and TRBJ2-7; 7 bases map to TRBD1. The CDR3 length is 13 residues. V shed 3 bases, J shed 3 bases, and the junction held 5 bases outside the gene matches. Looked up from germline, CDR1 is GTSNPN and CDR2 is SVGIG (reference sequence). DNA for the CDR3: TGTGCCTGGAGCCCCCGGGACAGCTACGAGCAGTACTTC. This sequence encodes CAWSPRDSYEQYF.

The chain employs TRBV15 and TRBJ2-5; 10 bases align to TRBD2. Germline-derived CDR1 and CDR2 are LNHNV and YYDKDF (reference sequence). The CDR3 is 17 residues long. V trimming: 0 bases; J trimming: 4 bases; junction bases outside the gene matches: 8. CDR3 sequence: CATSRDKTSGEGETQYF. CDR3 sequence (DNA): TGTGCCACCAGCAGAGATAAAACTAGCGGGGAGGGAGAGACCCAGTACTTC.

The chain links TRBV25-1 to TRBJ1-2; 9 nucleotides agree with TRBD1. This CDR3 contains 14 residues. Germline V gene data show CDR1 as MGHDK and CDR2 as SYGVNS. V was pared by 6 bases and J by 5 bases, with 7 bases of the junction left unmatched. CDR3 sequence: CASREGGTGYGYTF. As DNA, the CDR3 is TGTGCCAGCAGGGAGGGGGGGACAGGGTATGGCTACACCTTC.

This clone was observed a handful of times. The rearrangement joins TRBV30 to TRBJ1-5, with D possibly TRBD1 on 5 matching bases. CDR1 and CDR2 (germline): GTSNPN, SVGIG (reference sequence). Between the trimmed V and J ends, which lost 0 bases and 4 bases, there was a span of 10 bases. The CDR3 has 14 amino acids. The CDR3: CAWSVLEGNQPQHF. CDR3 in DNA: TGTGCCTGGAGTGTACTGGAGGGGAATCAGCCCCAGCATTTT. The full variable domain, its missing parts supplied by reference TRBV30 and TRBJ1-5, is SQTIHQWPATLVQPVGSPLSLECTVEGTSNPNLYWYRQAAGRGLQLLFYSVGIGQISSEVPQNLSASRPQDRQFILSSKKLLLSDSGFYLCAWSVLEGNQPQHFGDGTRLSIL.

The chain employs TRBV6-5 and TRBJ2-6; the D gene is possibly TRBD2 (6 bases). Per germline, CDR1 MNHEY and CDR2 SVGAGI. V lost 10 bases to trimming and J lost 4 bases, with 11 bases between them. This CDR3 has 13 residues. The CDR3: CATEGRGANVLTF. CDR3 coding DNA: TGTGCCACCGAAGGGAGGGGGGCCAACGTCCTGACTTTC.

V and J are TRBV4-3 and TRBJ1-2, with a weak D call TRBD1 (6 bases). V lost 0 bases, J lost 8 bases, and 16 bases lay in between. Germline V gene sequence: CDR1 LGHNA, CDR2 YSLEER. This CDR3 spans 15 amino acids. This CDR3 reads CASSQELPDSNGYTF. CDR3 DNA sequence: TGCGCCAGCAGCCAAGAACTTCCGGACAGTAACGGCTACACCTTC.

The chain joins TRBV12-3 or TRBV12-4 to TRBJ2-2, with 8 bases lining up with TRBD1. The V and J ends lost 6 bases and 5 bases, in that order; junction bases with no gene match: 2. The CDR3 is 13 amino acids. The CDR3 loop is CASRRTGTGELFF. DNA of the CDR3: TGTGCCAGCAGACGGACAGGGACCGGGGAGCTGTTTTTT.

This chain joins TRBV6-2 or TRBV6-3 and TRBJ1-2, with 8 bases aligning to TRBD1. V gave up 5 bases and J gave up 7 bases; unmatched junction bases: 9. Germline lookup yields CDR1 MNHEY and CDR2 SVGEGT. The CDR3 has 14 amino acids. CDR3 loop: CASSTSDRVGGYTF. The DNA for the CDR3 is TGTGCCAGCAGTACCTCGGACAGGGTCGGTGGCTACACCTTC.

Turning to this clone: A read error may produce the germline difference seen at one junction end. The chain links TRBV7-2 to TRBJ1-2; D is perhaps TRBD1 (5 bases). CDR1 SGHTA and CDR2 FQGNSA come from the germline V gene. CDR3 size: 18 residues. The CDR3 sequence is CASRPLRRGHGGEGGYTF. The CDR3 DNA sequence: TGCGCCAGCCGCCCCCTACGCCGGGGCCACGGGGGGGAGGGGGGCTACACCTTC.

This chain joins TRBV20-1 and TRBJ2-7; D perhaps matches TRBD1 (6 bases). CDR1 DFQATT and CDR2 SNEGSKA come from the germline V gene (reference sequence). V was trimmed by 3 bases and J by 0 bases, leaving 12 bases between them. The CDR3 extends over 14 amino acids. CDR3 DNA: TGCAGTGCTAGTTCAGGGGAGAACTCCTACGAGCAGTACTTC. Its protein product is CSASSGENSYEQYF.

As DNA, the CDR3 is TGCGCCAGCAGCCAAGAGTCACAGGGGTTTAGCAATCAGCCCCAGCATTTT. Translation: CASSQESQGFSNQPQHF. This chain joins TRBV4-1 and TRBJ1-5; 7 nucleotides align to TRBD1. V was pared by 0 bases and J by 0 bases, with 5 bases of the junction left unmatched. Germline V gives CDR1 MGHRA, CDR2 YSYEKL. This CDR3 contains 17 residues.

The DNA for the CDR3 is TGTGCCAGCGGGGGCAGGGGCACTGAAGCTTTCTTT. Translated: CASGGRGTEAFF. J is TRBJ1-1 and V is TRBV7-2; D may be TRBD1 (6 bases). CDR1 SGHTA and CDR2 FQGNSA come from the germline V gene. V shed 8 bases and J shed 4 bases, with 11 bases lying between them. CDR3 length equals 12 residues.

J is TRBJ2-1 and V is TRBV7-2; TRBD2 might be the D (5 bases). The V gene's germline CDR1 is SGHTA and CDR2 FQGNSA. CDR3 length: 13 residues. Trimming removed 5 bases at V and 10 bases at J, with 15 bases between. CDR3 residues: CASSPDYSNEQFF. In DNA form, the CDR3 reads TGTGCCAGCAGCCCCGACTATTCCAACGAGCAGTTCTTC.

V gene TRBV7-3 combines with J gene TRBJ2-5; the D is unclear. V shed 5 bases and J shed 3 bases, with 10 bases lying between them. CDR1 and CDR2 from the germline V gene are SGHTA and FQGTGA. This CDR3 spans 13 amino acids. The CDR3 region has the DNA TGTGCCAGCAGCAGTAACTATGAAGAGACCCAGTACTTC. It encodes CASSSNYEETQYF.

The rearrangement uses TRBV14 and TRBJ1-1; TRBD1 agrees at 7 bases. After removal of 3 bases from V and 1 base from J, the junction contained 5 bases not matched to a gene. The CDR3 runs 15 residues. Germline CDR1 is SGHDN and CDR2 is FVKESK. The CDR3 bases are TGTGCCAGCAGCCACTCCAGGGGGTCGAACACTGAAGCTTTCTTT. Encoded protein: CASSHSRGSNTEAFF.

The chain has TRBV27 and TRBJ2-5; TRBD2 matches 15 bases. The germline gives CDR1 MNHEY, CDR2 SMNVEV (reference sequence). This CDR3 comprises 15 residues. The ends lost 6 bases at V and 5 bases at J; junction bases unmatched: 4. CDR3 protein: CASRGLAGGRETQYF. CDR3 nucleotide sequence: TGTGCCAGCAGGGGACTAGCGGGGGGCCGGGAGACCCAGTACTTC.

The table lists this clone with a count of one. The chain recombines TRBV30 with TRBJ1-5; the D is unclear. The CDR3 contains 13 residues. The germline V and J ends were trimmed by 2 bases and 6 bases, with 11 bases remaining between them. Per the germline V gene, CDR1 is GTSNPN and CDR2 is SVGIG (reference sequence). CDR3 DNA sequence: TGTGCCTGGAGTACAGCCTCCACTCAGCCCCAGCATTTT. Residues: CAWSTASTQPQHF.

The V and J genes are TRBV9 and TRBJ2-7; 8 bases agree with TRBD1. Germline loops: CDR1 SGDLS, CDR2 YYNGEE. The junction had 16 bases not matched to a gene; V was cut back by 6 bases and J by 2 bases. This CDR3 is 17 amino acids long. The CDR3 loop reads CASKPQTQGAQTYEQYF. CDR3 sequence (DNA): TGTGCCAGCAAACCCCAGACCCAGGGGGCTCAAACCTACGAGCAGTACTTC.

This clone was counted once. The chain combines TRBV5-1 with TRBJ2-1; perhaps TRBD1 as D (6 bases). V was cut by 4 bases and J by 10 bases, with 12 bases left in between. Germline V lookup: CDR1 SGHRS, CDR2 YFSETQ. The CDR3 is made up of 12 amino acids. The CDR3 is CASSPQGDEQFF. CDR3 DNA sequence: TGCGCCAGCAGCCCACAGGGAGACGAGCAGTTCTTC.